The entry below gives a single T cell receptor beta chain sequence along with its context. Its specificity is not known. Repertoires were generated with immunoSEQ multiplex PCR, while TCRdb's copy carries only in-frame clones and drops some. The sample lists roughly 80,000 clones; over 65% were seen once. Blood was sampled at baseline, cycle 4 day 1, and cycle 7 day 1. This entry is derived from a study of OX40 agonist ivuxolimab in advanced cancers. Study-level findings and limits: The study found that CD8+ T cells averaged more expanded clones than CD4+.

Germline assignment: CDR1 SGHTA and CDR2 FQGNSA. Trimming pared 2 bases from V and 8 bases from J, leaving 13 bases between. The length of the CDR3 is 15 residues. The sequenced sample was CD4+ or CD8+ T cells sorted from blood, obtained in a trial of the OX40 agonist ivuxolimab. This TCR was recovered from an adult with an advanced solid tumor such as melanoma, head and neck, liver or kidney cancer. The chain uses TRBV7-2 and TRBJ1-6, with TRBD1 as a possible D gene (6 bases). CDR3 residues: CASSLWGRGDSPLHF. The CDR3 DNA reads TGTGCCAGCAGCTTATGGGGCAGGGGTGATTCACCCCTCCACTTT.